Sequencing of this TCR beta chain was carried out in a study of blood T cell repertoires in COVID-19. The CDR3 contains 15 residues. Germline trimming cut 5 bases from V and 8 bases from J; bases unmatched to any gene: 6. CDR1 SGHTA and CDR2 FQGTGA come from the germline V gene. The sample holds a few counts of this clone. In the original analysis: Reference gene primer amplification yielded estimated nucleated cell counts. Sequencing used immunoSEQ multiplex PCR; TCRdb keeps in-frame clones, though not all of them. D and trimming were read from the DNA, whereas the V and J calls and clone size are those reported in that table. This table holds fewer than 350,000 clones, 75% to 95% found once.

The specimen sequenced was PBMCs or T cells enriched from blood (not recorded which). The chain is built from TRBV7-3 and TRBJ2-1, with 13 bases lining up with TRBD2. The TCR comes from a man aged 40-49 years who had been exposed to COVID-19. CDR3 DNA: TGTGCCAGCAGCCCGAGACTAGCGGGAGGTGATGAGCAGTTCTTC. This gives the protein CASSPRLAGGDEQFF.